This passage covers 3 T cell receptor beta chains from one sample sequenced in a study of follicular helper T cells after annual influenza vaccination. Time point noted: 2015-2016 season, pre-vaccination. Sequenced by immunoSEQ multiplex PCR; TCRdb stores in-frame clones only, minus some. Here the sample spans 13,000 or so clones, over 70% being singletons. This specimen consisted of CXCR5+ CD38- circulating T follicular helper cells from blood, obtained on the day of influenza vaccination. Subset reported: circulating Tfh, non-naive CD4+CXCR5+PD-1+ (ICOS+CD38+ or ICOS-CD38-). The receptors shown here come from an adult who received the influenza vaccine.

The rearrangement links TRBV2 to TRBJ2-7, with D possibly TRBD1 on 5 matching bases. V lost 7 bases, J lost 3 bases, and 10 bases lay in between. Germline V gene data show CDR1 as SNHLY and CDR2 as FYNNEI. The CDR3 is made up of 12 amino acids. The DNA of the CDR3 is TGTGCCAGCACGACAGACCTCTACGAGCAGTACTTC. It yields the protein CASTTDLYEQYF.

This chain links TRBV28 with TRBJ1-2, with TRBD1 matching 9 bases. This CDR3 region has 13 residues. The germline V gene has CDR1 MDHEN and CDR2 SYDVKM. Unmatched junction bases numbered 2, after V lost 6 bases and J lost 3 bases. The CDR3 sequence is CASRTGGYYGYTF. The CDR3 nucleotides are TGTGCCAGCAGGACAGGGGGGTACTATGGCTACACCTTC.

The rearrangement joins TRBV7-9 to TRBJ1-4, with a weak D call TRBD1 (6 bases). This CDR3 is 16 amino acids long. Germline CDR1 SEHNR, CDR2 FQNEAQ (reference sequence). The V and J ends lost 3 bases and 0 bases respectively, with 11 bases between them. In DNA form, the CDR3 reads TGTGCCAGCAGCTTCGGACAGATTACAACTAATGAAAAACTGTTTTTT. Amino acids: CASSFGQITTNEKLFF.